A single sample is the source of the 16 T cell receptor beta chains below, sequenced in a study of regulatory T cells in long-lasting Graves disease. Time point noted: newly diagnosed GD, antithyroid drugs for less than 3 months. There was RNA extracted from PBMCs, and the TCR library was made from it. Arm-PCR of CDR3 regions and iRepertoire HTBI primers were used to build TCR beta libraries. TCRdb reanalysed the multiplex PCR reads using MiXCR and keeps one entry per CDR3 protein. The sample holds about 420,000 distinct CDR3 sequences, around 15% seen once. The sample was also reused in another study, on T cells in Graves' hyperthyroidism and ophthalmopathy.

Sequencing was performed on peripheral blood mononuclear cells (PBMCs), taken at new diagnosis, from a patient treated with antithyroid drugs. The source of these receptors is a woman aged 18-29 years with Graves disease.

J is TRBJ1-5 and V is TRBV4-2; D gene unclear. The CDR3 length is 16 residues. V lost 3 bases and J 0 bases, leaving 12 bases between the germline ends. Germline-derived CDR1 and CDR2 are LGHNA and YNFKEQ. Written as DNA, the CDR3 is TGTGCCAGCAGCCAGGGGAACTCTTATAGCAATCAGCCCCAGCATTTT. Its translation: CASSQGNSYSNQPQHF.

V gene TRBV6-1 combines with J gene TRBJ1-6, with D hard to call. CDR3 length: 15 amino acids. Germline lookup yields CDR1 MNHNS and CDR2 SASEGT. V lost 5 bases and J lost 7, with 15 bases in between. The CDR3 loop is CASSQLTSKNSPLHF. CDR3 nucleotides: TGTGCCAGCAGTCAGCTGACTTCCAAAAATTCACCCCTCCACTTT.

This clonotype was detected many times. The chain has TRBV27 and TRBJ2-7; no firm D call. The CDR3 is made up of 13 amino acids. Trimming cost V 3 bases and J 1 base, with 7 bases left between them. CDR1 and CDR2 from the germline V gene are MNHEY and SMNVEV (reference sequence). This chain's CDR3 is CASSFGASYEQYF. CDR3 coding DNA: TGTGCCAGCAGTTTTGGAGCGTCCTACGAGCAGTACTTC.

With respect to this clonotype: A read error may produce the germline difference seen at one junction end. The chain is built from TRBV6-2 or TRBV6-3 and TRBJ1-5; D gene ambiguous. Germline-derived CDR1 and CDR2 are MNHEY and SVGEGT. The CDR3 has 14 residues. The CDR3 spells CAGSPPADNQPQHF. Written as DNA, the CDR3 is TGTGCCGGCAGTCCCCCCGCGGACAATCAGCCCCAGCATTTT.

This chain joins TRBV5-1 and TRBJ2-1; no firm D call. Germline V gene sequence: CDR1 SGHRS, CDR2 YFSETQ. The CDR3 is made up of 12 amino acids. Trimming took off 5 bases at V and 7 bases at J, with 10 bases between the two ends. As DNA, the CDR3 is TGCGCCAGCAGTGGGATTCGGAATGAGCAGTTCTTC. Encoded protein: CASSGIRNEQFF.

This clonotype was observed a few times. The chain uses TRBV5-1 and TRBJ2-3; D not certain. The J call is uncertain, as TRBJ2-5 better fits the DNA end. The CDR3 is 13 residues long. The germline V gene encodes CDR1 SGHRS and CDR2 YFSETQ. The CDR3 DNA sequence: TGCGCCAGCAGCCTTTGGCTTTTGGAGACCCAGTACTTC. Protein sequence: CASSLWLLETQYF.

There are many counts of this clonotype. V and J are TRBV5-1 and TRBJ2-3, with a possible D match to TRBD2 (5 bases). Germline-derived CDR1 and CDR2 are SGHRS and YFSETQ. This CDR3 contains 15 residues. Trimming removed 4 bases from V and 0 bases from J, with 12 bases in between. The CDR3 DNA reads TGCGCCAGCAGCGAGGGTAGCGATAGCACAGATACGCAGTATTTT. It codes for CASSEGSDSTDTQYF.

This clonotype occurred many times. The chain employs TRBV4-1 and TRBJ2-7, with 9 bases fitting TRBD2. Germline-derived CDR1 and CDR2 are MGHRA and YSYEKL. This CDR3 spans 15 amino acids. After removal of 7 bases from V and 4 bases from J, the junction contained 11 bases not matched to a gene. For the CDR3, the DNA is TGCGCCAGCACCTCGAGAGTAGCGGGAGTGTACGAGCAGTACTTC. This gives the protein CASTSRVAGVYEQYF.

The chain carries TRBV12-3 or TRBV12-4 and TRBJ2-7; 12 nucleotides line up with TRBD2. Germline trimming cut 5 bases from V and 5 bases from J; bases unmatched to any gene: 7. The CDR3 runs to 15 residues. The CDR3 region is CASSPRLAGANEQYF. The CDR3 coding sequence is TGTGCCAGCAGTCCCCGACTAGCGGGAGCTAACGAGCAGTACTTC.

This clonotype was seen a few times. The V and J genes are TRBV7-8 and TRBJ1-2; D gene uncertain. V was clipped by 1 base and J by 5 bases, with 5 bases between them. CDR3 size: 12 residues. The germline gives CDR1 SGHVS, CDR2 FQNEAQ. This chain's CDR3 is CASSLDQYGYTF. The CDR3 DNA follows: TGTGCCAGCAGCTTAGATCAATATGGCTACACCTTC.

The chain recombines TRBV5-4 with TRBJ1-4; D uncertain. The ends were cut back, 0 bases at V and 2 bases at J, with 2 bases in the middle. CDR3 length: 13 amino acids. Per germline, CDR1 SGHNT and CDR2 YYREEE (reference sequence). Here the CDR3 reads CASSLGTNEKLFF. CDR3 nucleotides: TGTGCCAGCAGCTTGGGGACTAATGAAAAACTGTTTTTT.

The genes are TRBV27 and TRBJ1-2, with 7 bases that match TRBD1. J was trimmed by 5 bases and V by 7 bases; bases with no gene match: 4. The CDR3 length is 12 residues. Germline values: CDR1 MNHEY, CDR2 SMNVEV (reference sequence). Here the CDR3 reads CASTVDRYGYTF. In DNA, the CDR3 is TGTGCCAGCACCGTGGACAGGTATGGCTACACCTTC.

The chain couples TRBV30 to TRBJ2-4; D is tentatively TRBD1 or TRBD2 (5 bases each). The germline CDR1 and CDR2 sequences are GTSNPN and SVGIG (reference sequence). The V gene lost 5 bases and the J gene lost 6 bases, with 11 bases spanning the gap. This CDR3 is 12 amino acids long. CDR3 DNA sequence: TGTGCCTGGGGGGCAGGGAGAAACATTCAGTACTTC. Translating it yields CAWGAGRNIQYF.

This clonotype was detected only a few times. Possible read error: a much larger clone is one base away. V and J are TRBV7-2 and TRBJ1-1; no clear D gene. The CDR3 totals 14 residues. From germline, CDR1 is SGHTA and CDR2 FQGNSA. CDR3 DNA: TGTGCCGGCAGCTTAGTAGTTTGGAACACTGAAGCTTTCTTT. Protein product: CAGSLVVWNTEAFF.

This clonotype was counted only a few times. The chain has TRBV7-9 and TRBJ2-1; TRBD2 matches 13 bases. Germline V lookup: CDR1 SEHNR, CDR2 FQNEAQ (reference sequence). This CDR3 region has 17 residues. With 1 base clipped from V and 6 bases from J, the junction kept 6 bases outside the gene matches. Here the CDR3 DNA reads TGTGCCAGCAGCTTAGAACTAGCGGGAGGGCTGGGCAATGAGCAGTTCTTC. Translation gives CASSLELAGGLGNEQFF.

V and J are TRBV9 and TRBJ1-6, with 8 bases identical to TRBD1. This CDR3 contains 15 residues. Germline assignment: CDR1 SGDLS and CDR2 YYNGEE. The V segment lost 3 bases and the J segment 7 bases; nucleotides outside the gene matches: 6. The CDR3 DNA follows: TGTGCCAGCAGCGCGCGACAGGGGCAAAATTCACCCCTCCACTTT. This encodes CASSARQGQNSPLHF.